This T cell receptor (beta chain) stems from a study of shared clonotypes between healthy human individuals (dated by TCRdb to the early 2020s). Looking at the study overall: A couple of women and a few men aged 18 to 49 years were included in the cohort. For each donor, CD4 naive and CD4 memory were each given three plates, CD8 naive was given two plates, and CD8 memory was given one plate. The study deeply sequenced blood TCR repertoires of about 5 healthy adults to estimate repertoire size and the extent of clonotype sharing between individuals. To increase sequencing depth and limit assay-specific biases, TCR repertoire library preparation and sequencing were carried out by different laboratories using diverse techniques. Between about 0.9 and 9 billion PBMCs per donor were obtained by leukapheresis.

In the case of this clone: It has no known antigen specificity. It has no much larger one-base neighbor in the sample; base qualities were not kept.

CD8 naive samples were CD45RO-negative cells positively selected for CCR7, giving a CD45RA+CCR7+ population that excluded TemRA cells. Healthy HIV-negative adults with no recently reported acute infections or vaccinations were included as donors. Only Caucasian adults living in Nashville, Tennessee, USA were represented among the donors. Blood was collected by leukapheresis, and PBMCs were isolated by Ficoll-Histopaque density gradient centrifugation and then cryopreserved in liquid nitrogen vapor phase. Purity and quantity of every magnetically sorted T cell population were checked by analytical flow cytometry. Genomic DNA was isolated from every sorted fraction and measured by UV absorbance on a Nanodrop 2000c. Study-level results and caveats: Sampling was restricted to blood, and TCR repertoires in tissue are likely to differ from TCR repertoires in blood. The genetic and exposure-history diversity represented was limited by the small number of donors. Pairwise subsampling indicated that sequencing depth was expected to affect the degree of clonotype sharing among donors. Naive subsets generally had larger estimated clonotype richness than memory subsets did. Rarefaction of sorted-subset datasets indicated incomplete sequencing despite the large sequencing depth. Sharing across several donors was observed for around 5% of naive CD4, over 3% of naive CD8, 2% to 2.5% of memory CD4, and around 0.42% of memory CD8 clonotypes. Clonotypes shared by all four sorted-subset donors showed higher generation probabilities than non-shared clonotypes.

Compared with germline, V lacks 7 bases and J lacks 6 bases; bases without a gene match: 13. From the germline V gene (reference sequence), CDR1 is LNHDA and CDR2 is SQIVND. Spanning cysteine to phenylalanine, the CDR3 consists of 15 amino acids. Left in the record is the CDR3 DNA by itself, 45 bases read in frame from the first base. Using the deep immunoSEQ assay, TCR CDR3 regions were amplified from genomic DNA by multiplex PCR. Extracted genomic DNA from each cell subset was spread evenly across all wells of several immunoSEQ 96-well plates, with each plate serving as a replicate. Each replicate PCR for sorted subsets received about 210 ng genomic DNA, equal to about 30,000 T cell genomes. Purified libraries were measured with a Qubit 3.0 fluorometer, size-checked on a Bioanalyzer 2100, and measured again with the KAPA Library Quantification kit. Each immunoSEQ 96-well plate was sequenced on its own single-read 150-cycle Illumina NextSeq 550 flow cell. The published analysis was carried out like this. The immunoSEQ output contained only junctional sequences without quality scores, so filtering could not match that applied to full-length reads. To assign V/J genes and CDR3, sequences were annotated using PyIR, a Python wrapper for IgBLAST v1.9, with IMGT germline references. Reads with weak V/J assignments (E-value above 1e-6), missing CDR3, stop codons, out-of-frame junctions, or ambiguous translated residues were removed. V3J clonotypes were defined as sequences sharing the same inferred V gene, J gene, and CDR3 amino acid sequence. Percentage overlap between repertoires was calculated by dividing the number of shared unique clonotypes by the size of the smaller repertoire. RTK rarefaction, the Chao1 estimator, and Recon v2.1 estimates of unobserved clonotypes were used to assess repertoire richness. Generation probabilities were computed with OLGA for all TCRbeta clonotypes obtained by the gDNA method from a few donors. Sourced from immuneACCESS, this table was stored by TCRdb with only in-frame sequences that have V and J called. A share of the clones is absent; for the studies checked, an unresolved V gene accounts for under half, and the remainder has no known explanation. V and J calls and clone size are copied from that table; D and trimming were computed from the DNA. The sample data list nearly 600,000 clones, and over 95% of these were observed just once. The top ten hold over 0.09% of the sample.

The receptor was derived from a woman aged 25 to 39 in good health. The chain links TRBV19 with TRBJ1-2; a stretch of 8 junction bases matches TRBD1. The sample taken for sequencing was naive CD8+ T cells sorted from blood. Interpreted using the paper, the cell subset or site label stands for: CD45RA+CCR7+. CDR3 reads: CASTPRDRTIDGYTF. The nucleotides read TGTGCCAGTACCCCCCGGGACAGGACGATAGATGGCTACACCTTC.